This passage covers 2 T cell receptor beta chains from one sample sequenced in a study of blood T cell repertoires in COVID-19. Sequencing used immunoSEQ multiplex PCR; TCRdb keeps in-frame clones, though not all of them. The sample shows tens of thousands of clones, about 73% of them seen only once. Sequenced input: peripheral blood. All receptors derive from a woman between 65 and 79 years old with acute or convalescent COVID-19.

As to this clone: Other DNA sequences within the sample encode an identical CDR3. This rearrangement joins TRBV18 to TRBJ2-2; 9 bases are a match to TRBD1. CDR3 length equals 15 residues. Trimming removed 3 bases from V and 5 bases from J; junction bases left unmatched: 4. The germline V gene encodes CDR1 KGHSH and CDR2 LQKENI. As DNA, the CDR3 is TGTGCCAGCTCACCGGGACAGGGAAGTACCGGGGAGCTGTTTTTT. This codes for CASSPGQGSTGELFF.

The genes are TRBV30 and TRBJ1-4; 8 bases map to TRBD1. The germline V gene encodes CDR1 GTSNPN and CDR2 SVGIG (reference sequence). The CDR3 is 16 residues long. The trim removed 0 bases at V and 8 bases at J, leaving 11 bases unmatched. The CDR3 coding sequence is TGTGCCTGGAGTGTAGGGGAACAGGGGGGTAGAGAAAAACTGTTTTTT. Translated: CAWSVGEQGGREKLFF.